A selection of T cell receptor beta chains follows, all from one sample in a study of blood T cells in healthy people across ages. TCRdb used MiXCR to reprocess the 5' RACE reads, holding one entry per CDR3 protein. The table includes 1.8 million or so distinct CDR3 sequences, around 42% detected once. Material for sequencing was blood. The receptor source for this set is a human donor in good health. Both conserved end residues are part of each CDR3. Fields, in order: J gene, D gene, clone size, V gene, CDR3 protein, CDR3 DNA. D genes are given only for firm matches. Rows give clone size only sometimes, using once, few, many, or a class for an expanded clone.

TRBJ1-2 | TRBD1 | few | TRBV27 | CASSLSNRGIRYYGYTF | TGTGCCAGCAGTTTATCGAACAGGGGGATTCGGTACTATGGCTACACCTTC
TRBJ2-3 | NA | once | TRBV29-1 | CSAGPGVTDTQYF | TGCAGCGCCGGGCCAGGGGTCACAGATACGCAGTATTTT
TRBJ2-5 | NA | few | TRBV7-2 | CASSSEQGRRGETQYF | TGTGCCAGCAGCTCAGAACAGGGAAGACGAGGAGAGACCCAGTACTTC
TRBJ2-1 | TRBD2 | medium-sized | TRBV20-1 | CSAVQSGGYNEQFF | TGCAGTGCTGTTCAGAGCGGGGGTTACAATGAGCAGTTCTTC
TRBJ2-1 | NA | many | TRBV7-2 | CASSSPGAHNEQFF | TGTGCCAGCAGCTCCCCCGGGGCCCACAATGAGCAGTTCTTC
TRBJ1-3 | NA | NA | TRBV7-2 | CASSYDAGPGNTIYF | TGTGCCAGCAGCTATGACGCAGGGCCTGGAAACACCATATATTTT
TRBJ1-5 | TRBD1 | NA | TRBV20-1 | CSAPTGGADQPQHF | TGCAGTGCTCCAACAGGGGGCGCGGATCAGCCCCAGCATTTT
TRBJ2-1 | NA | NA | TRBV5-1 | CTSSFQGSYNEQFF | TGCACCAGCAGCTTCCAGGGGTCCTACAATGAGCAGTTCTTC
TRBJ2-7 | NA | NA | TRBV7-2 | CASSPHGAYEQYF | TGTGCCAGCAGCCCCCATGGGGCCTACGAACAGTACTTC
TRBJ1-6 | NA | few | TRBV16 | CASSHGGLGASPLHF | TGTGCCAGCAGCCACGGGGGATTGGGCGCTTCACCCCTCCACTTT
TRBJ2-5 | NA | many | TRBV20-1 | CSARRGGGQETQYF | TGCAGTGCTAGAAGAGGGGGGGGTCAAGAGACCCAGTACTTC
TRBJ2-7 | NA | NA | TRBV10-2 | CASSGSRLTDSYEQYF | TGCGCCAGCAGTGGAAGCCGGCTCACGGACTCCTACGAGCAGTACTTC
TRBJ1-1 | NA | NA | TRBV12-3/TRBV12-4 | CASVPGPSEAFF | TGTGCCAGCGTCCCCGGACCATCTGAAGCTTTCTTT
TRBJ2-7 | NA | NA | TRBV2 | CASSGPGPLNYEQYF | TGTGCCAGCAGTGGACCAGGGCCCCTTAATTACGAGCAGTACTTC
TRBJ2-1 | NA | few | TRBV9 | CASSVEGGALEQFF | TGTGCCAGCAGCGTAGAAGGGGGGGCCCTCGAGCAGTTCTTC
TRBJ2-7 | TRBD2 | many | TRBV4-1 | CASSSGGIYEQYF | TGCGCCAGCTCTAGCGGGGGGATCTACGAGCAGTACTTC
TRBJ2-7 | NA | NA | TRBV3-1 | CASSQVPMATYEQYF | TGTGCCAGCAGCCAAGTTCCTATGGCAACCTACGAGCAGTACTTC
TRBJ2-7 | TRBD1 | NA | TRBV4-1 | CASSQEPGQGSYEQYF | TGCGCCAGCAGCCAGGAACCGGGACAGGGATCTTACGAGCAGTACTTC
TRBJ2-1 | NA | NA | TRBV7-9 | CASSLVQGVNEQFF | TGTGCCAGCAGCTTAGTCCAAGGGGTGAATGAGCAGTTCTTC
TRBJ2-3 | TRBD1 | NA | TRBV9 | CASSAQGVSDTQYF | TGTGCCAGCAGCGCTCAGGGGGTCTCAGATACGCAGTATTTT
TRBJ2-7 | NA | NA | TRBV14 | CASSQVKSYEQYF | TGTGCCAGCAGCCAAGTAAAGTCCTACGAGCAGTACTTC
TRBJ2-4 | NA | NA | TRBV29-1 | CSVGLTAKNIQYF | TGCAGCGTTGGTTTGACCGCCAAAAACATTCAGTACTTC
TRBJ2-1 | TRBD1 | NA | TRBV5-1 | CASSLKWDRGYNEQFF | TGCGCCAGCAGCTTAAAGTGGGACAGGGGGTACAATGAGCAGTTCTTC
TRBJ2-5 | TRBD1 | few | TRBV10-3 | CAITQGIQETQYF | TGTGCCATCACACAGGGGATCCAAGAGACCCAGTACTTC
TRBJ1-2 | NA | few | TRBV20-1 | CKTTGRVNYGYTF | TGCAAGACCACAGGGCGAGTGAACTATGGCTACACCTTC
TRBJ1-5 | NA | NA | TRBV7-9 | CASSLIGSHSSNQPQHF | TGTGCCAGCAGCTTGATAGGGTCCCACAGTAGCAATCAGCCCCAGCATTTT
TRBJ2-4 | NA | NA | TRBV4-3 | CASSQDPGLAKNIQYF | TGCGCCAGCAGCCAAGATCCGGGGCTAGCCAAAAACATTCAGTACTTC
TRBJ2-3 | NA | NA | TRBV28 | CASSSDPSRYF | TGTGCCAGCAGTTCGGACCCCTCGAGGTATTTT
TRBJ2-1 | TRBD1 | NA | TRBV7-2 | CASSYNRGHYNEQFF | TGTGCCAGCAGCTATAACAGGGGGCACTACAATGAGCAGTTCTTC
TRBJ2-2 | NA | NA | TRBV4-2 | CASSQEIGAASNTGELFF | TGTGCCAGCAGCCAAGAAATTGGGGCAGCGAGTAACACCGGGGAGCTGTTTTTT
TRBJ1-5 | NA | NA | TRBV24-1 | CATSVRTGGHSIGGDQPQHF | TGTGCCACCAGTGTTAGGACGGGCGGTCACAGTATTGGCGGCGATCAGCCCCAGCATTTT
TRBJ1-1 | NA | once | TRBV29-1 | CSVEVGMNTEAFF | TGCAGCGTTGAAGTGGGTATGAACACTGAAGCTTTCTTT
TRBJ2-5 | TRBD2 | NA | TRBV9 | CASSGGGSGETQYF | TGTGCCAGCAGCGGGGGAGGGTCGGGAGAGACCCAGTACTTC
TRBJ2-3 | NA | once | TRBV20-1 | CSARNWRGYTNTQYF | TGCAGTGCTAGAAACTGGCGGGGATACACAAATACGCAGTATTTT
TRBJ2-5 | TRBD2 | NA | TRBV3-1 | CASSHGSGTIETQYF | TGTGCCAGCAGCCACGGTAGCGGGACGATAGAGACCCAGTACTTC
TRBJ2-4 | NA | NA | TRBV7-9 | CASSLPRGTDVAKNIQYF | TGTGCCAGCAGCTTACCCCGTGGGACGGACGTAGCCAAAAACATTCAGTACTTC
TRBJ1-2 | TRBD1 | few | TRBV10-3 | CAISGDRNYGYTF | TGTGCCATCAGTGGGGACAGGAACTATGGCTACACCTTC
TRBJ2-1 | NA | NA | TRBV4-3 | CASSQGLTYSYNEQFF | TGCGCCAGCAGCCAAGGCCTGACGTACTCCTACAATGAGCAGTTCTTC
TRBJ1-5 | TRBD1 | NA | TRBV5-5 | CASSTGTASPPQHF | TGTGCCAGCAGCACCGGGACAGCCAGTCCACCCCAGCATTTT
TRBJ2-6 | NA | few | TRBV12-3/TRBV12-4 | CASSTSVGANVLTF | TGTGCCAGCAGTACCTCCGTTGGGGCCAACGTCCTGACTTTC
TRBJ2-1 | NA | NA | TRBV4-1 | CASSSLVNEQFF | TGCGCCAGCAGCTCCCTCGTCAATGAGCAGTTCTTC
TRBJ2-1 | NA | few | TRBV6-1 | CASSEGLTPSSYNEQFF | TGTGCCAGCAGTGAAGGACTAACCCCGAGCTCCTACAATGAGCAGTTCTTC
TRBJ2-1 | NA | NA | TRBV6-2/TRBV6-3 | CASSYFASARNEQFF | TGTGCCAGCAGTTACTTTGCCAGCGCGCGGAATGAGCAGTTCTTC
TRBJ1-2 | NA | few | TRBV5-1 | CASSSTEYGYTF | TGCGCCAGCAGTTCGACTGAGTATGGCTACACCTTC
TRBJ2-4 | TRBD1 | few | TRBV10-3 | CAISESKMKDRGSIQYF | TGTGCCATCAGTGAGTCGAAAATGAAGGACAGGGGAAGCATTCAGTACTTC
TRBJ2-5 | TRBD2 | NA | TRBV6-2/TRBV6-3 | CASSSVHSGGSTQYF | TGTGCCAGCAGCTCGGTCCATAGCGGGGGCTCGACCCAGTACTTC
TRBJ2-7 | TRBD1 | NA | TRBV3-1 | CASSLGTGRHYEQYF | TGTGCCAGCAGTTTGGGGACAGGGAGGCACTACGAGCAGTACTTC
TRBJ1-4 | NA | few | TRBV27 | CASSPSVGLNEKLFF | TGTGCCAGCAGCCCATCTGTGGGCCTTAATGAAAAACTGTTTTTT
TRBJ2-7 | NA | NA | TRBV20-1 | CSARDRGRGDEQYF | TGCAGTGCTAGAGATCGGGGCAGGGGAGACGAGCAGTACTTC
TRBJ1-1 | NA | NA | TRBV12-3/TRBV12-4 | CASSLGLEAFF | TGTGCCAGCAGTTTGGGATTGGAAGCTTTCTTT
TRBJ1-5 | NA | few | TRBV12-3/TRBV12-4 | CASSYAGEGNQPQHF | TGTGCCAGCAGTTACGCAGGGGAGGGCAATCAGCCCCAGCATTTT
TRBJ2-7 | TRBD2 | few | TRBV27 | CASSPLTSGPYEQYF | TGTGCCAGCAGTCCACTGACTAGCGGTCCCTACGAGCAGTACTTC